This entry features one T cell receptor (beta chain) sequence. Its antigen is unknown. The PCR made use of 60 Vbeta and 13 Jbeta primers. Assay: immunoSEQ multiplex PCR; the TCRdb copy retains only in-frame clones and omits some. The sample includes around 150,000 clones, approximately 62% seen only once; the top ten take approximately 1.3%. The sample originates from a study of cytomegalovirus exposure and HLA in healthy donors. For the study at large: For the roughly 390 genotyped donors, roughly 81% fell within the Caucasian-associated ancestry cluster.

Findings and limits, study-wide: Most sequenced TCRs were rare (though some public TCRs occurred in many donors).

The V gene's germline CDR1 is SEHNR and CDR2 FQNEAQ (reference sequence). V lost 7 bases to trimming and J lost 2 bases, with 8 bases between them. The CDR3 loop spans 12 amino acids. The clonotype comes from a man aged 45-65 years in good health and CMV-seronegative. This chain connects TRBV7-9 to TRBJ2-5; D gene uncertain. The source material was PBMCs. CDR3: CASTSSQETQYF. Here the CDR3 DNA reads TGTGCCAGCACCTCGAGTCAAGAGACCCAGTACTTC.